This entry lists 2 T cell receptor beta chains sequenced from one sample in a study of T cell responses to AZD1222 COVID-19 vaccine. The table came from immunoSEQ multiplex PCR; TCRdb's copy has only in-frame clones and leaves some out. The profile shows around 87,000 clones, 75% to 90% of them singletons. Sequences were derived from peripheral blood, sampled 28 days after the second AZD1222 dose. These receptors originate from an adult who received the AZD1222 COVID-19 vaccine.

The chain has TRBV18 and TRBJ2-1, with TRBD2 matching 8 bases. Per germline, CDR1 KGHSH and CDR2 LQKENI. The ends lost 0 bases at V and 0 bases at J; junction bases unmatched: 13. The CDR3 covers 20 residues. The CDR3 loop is CASSPPSGSGTDSSYNEQFF. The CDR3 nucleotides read TGTGCCAGCTCACCACCTTCCGGTAGCGGGACGGATAGCTCCTACAATGAGCAGTTCTTC.

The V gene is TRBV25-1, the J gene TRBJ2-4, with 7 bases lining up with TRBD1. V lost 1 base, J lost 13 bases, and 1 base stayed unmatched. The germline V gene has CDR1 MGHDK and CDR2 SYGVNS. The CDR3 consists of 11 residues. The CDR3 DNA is TGTGCCAGCAGTGAATTGGACAGGCAGTACTTC. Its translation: CASSELDRQYF.